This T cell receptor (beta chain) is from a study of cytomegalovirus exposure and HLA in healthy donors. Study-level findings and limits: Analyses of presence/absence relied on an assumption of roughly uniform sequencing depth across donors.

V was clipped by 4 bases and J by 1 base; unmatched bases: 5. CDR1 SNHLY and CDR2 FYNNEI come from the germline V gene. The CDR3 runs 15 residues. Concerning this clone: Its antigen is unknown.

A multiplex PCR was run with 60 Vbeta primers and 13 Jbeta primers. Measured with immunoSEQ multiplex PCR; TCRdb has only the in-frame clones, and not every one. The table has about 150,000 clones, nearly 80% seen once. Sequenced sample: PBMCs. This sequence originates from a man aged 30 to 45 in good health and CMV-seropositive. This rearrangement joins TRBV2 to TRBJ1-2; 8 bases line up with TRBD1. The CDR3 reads CASSVSRGLNYGYTF. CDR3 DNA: TGTGCCAGCAGTGTTAGCAGGGGGCTTAACTATGGCTACACCTTC.